This T cell receptor beta chain was sequenced for a study of T cells in localized non-small cell lung cancer. TCRdb's table, derived via immunoSEQ multiplex PCR, lists solely in-frame clones and lacks some. In the table there are tens of thousands of clones, around 90% of which are singletons. This clone occurred once. No antigen is known for it. Study-level results: Median detection of top 100 tumor clones in adjacent lung was 57 clones.

The CDR3 runs to 14 residues. Between the trimmed V and J ends, which lost 7 bases and 3 bases, there was a span of 10 bases. The V gene's germline CDR1 is MNHNS and CDR2 SASEGT. The chain employs TRBV6-1 and TRBJ1-6; D perhaps matches TRBD1 (6 bases). The sequencing used peripheral blood, collected before any cancer treatment. The sequence derives from a woman aged 40-75 years with stage I lung adenocarcinoma. For the CDR3, the DNA is TGTGCCAGCACCCAGACAGGCTATAATTCACCCCTCCACTTT. This codes for CASTQTGYNSPLHF.